This entry is about one T cell receptor beta chain. This clone appeared once. The specificity of this receptor is unknown. No base-level quality is on record; no much larger clone is a single base apart. TCRbeta CDR3 regions were amplified from genomic DNA by means of the immunoSEQ Assay, a bias-controlled multiplex PCR. The authors processed their data as follows. The number of nucleated cells in each sample was estimated by amplification of reference gene primers within the assay. Sequence reads were collapsed and filtered to measure the absolute abundance of every unique TCRbeta CDR3 rearrangement. For each sample, productive Simpson clonality was calculated as the square root of Simpson's diversity index across productive rearrangements. TCRdb obtained this table from immuneACCESS and retained in-frame rearrangements with V and J assigned. These tables miss some clones; where compared with another copy, unresolved V genes account for less than half of the shortfall, and the remainder is unexplained. From that table come the V and J calls and clone size; the DNA was used to work out D and trimming. For this sample there are 130,000 to 150,000 clones; under 90% appear just once. 30% to 45% of the sample rests with the top ten.

The sample originates from a study of blood T cell repertoires in COVID-19 (dated by TCRdb to 2019 to 2021). In the study overall: Samples covering the acute and convalescent phases of COVID-19 were provided by collaborators in the United States, Italy and Spain. Samples were obtained from the ongoing ImmuneRACE study (first 160 participants) and from about 1,300 subjects provided by 6 global collaborators. A de-identified subject ID, COVID-19 status, age in years and sex were almost always included in the sample metadata. The repertoires were made available in a free public database intended to serve as a resource for research on the immune response to SARS-CoV-2. The prospective study material was composed of cDNA or gDNA derived from T cells, B-cell-depleted T cells, or PBMCs. The dataset comprised deeply sampled blood TCRbeta repertoires from subjects exposed to, actively infected with, or recovered from COVID-19. Where HLA class I and class II types were available, the types were taken from metadata supplied by the sample provider, not from assay-based typing. The investigation overall reported the following: The amount of clinical and demographic metadata varied by source and participant and was provided uncurated.

The collaborating institutions used their own protocols to collect whole blood in K2EDTA tubes. For TCRbeta analysis, collaborator samples were shipped as frozen whole blood, as isolated PBMCs, or as DNA extracted from either sample type. Based on the germline V gene (reference sequence), the CDR1 and CDR2 sequences are SGHKS and YYEKEE. Inclusive of the bounding cysteine and phenylalanine, the CDR3 is 17 residues long. The retained sequence is limited to the CDR3, 51 bases, with the frame set at the first base. Relative to germline, V is missing 4 bases and J is missing 0 bases, with 8 bases of the junction outside any gene match.

The TCR sequence derives from a human donor in a cohort sampled during active COVID-19. The chain links TRBV5-5 with TRBJ1-3, and 9 junction bases match TRBD1. The sequenced sample consisted of peripheral blood. The nucleotides read TGTGCCAGCAGCGTCACAGGGGGCAGAAGCTCTGGAAACACCATATATTTT. It is translated as CASSVTGGRSSGNTIYF.